The 16 T cell receptor beta chains in this list originate from one sample, sequenced in a study of glioma-infiltrating T cells (TCRdb year 2016). Sequenced on an Illumina MiSeq. TCR alpha and beta CDR3 regions were amplified with the iRepertoire nested amplicon-rescue multiplex PCR (arm-PCR) platform from RNA. TCRdb reran the public reads through fastp at Q25 and MiXCR, keeping productive beta chains. Every distinct CDR3 protein forms one entry, paired with its most common genes and DNA. This sample lists roughly 350,000 distinct CDR3 sequences; less than 50% were detected once. The top ten clones comprise around 12% of the sample. Sequenced input: glioma tissue, nonneoplastic brain tissue, or PBMCs (not recorded which). The origin of the receptors is a human donor with low-grade glioma or glioblastoma, undergoing nonglioma brain surgery, or in good health (not recorded which).

In regard to this clonotype: A read error may be the cause here, since a much bigger clone is one base away. This chain uses TRBV20-1 with TRBJ2-3, with D maybe TRBD1 (5 bases). This CDR3 is 12 amino acids long. The germline CDR1 and CDR2 sequences are DFQATT and SNEGSKA (reference sequence). In nucleotides, the CDR3 is TGCAGTGCCGCCCCTCGCACAGGTACGCAGTATTTT. Translation: CSAAPRTGTQYF.

V gene TRBV28 combines with J gene TRBJ2-6; D is ambiguous. This CDR3 spans 13 amino acids. The V gene's germline CDR1 is MDHEN and CDR2 SYDVKM. V lost 8 bases and J 2 bases, leaving 7 bases between the germline ends. CDR3 sequence: CASGWTGANVLTF. The CDR3 bases are TGTGCCAGCGGATGGACTGGGGCCAACGTCCTGACTTTC.

The CDR3 region has the DNA TGTGCCAGTAGTATCGCGACTAGCGGGAGGGGTGAGCAGTTCTTC. This gives the protein CASSIATSGRGEQFF. The chain links TRBV19 to TRBJ2-1; 14 bases fit TRBD2. The CDR3 loop spans 15 amino acids. Germline V gene data show CDR1 as LNHDA and CDR2 as SQIVND (reference sequence). The ends lost 3 bases at V and 9 bases at J; junction bases unmatched: 4.

This clonotype was picked up many times. The V and J genes are TRBV28 and TRBJ2-1; 14 nucleotides align to TRBD2. CDR3 length: 14 amino acids. Germline V gene sequence: CDR1 MDHEN, CDR2 SYDVKM. With 8 bases clipped from V and 3 bases from J, the junction kept 0 bases outside the gene matches. The DNA for the CDR3 is TGTGCCAGCGGGACTAGCGGGAGCTACAATGAGCAGTTCTTC. Encoded protein: CASGTSGSYNEQFF.

In its sample, this clonotype was seen many times. This chain joins TRBV27 and TRBJ2-3, with D unclear. Trimming removed 4 bases from V and 4 bases from J, with 9 bases in between. CDR1 MNHEY and CDR2 SMNVEV come from the germline V gene (reference sequence). The CDR3 sequence is 13 residues long. CDR3 amino acids: CASSWALSDTQYF. The CDR3 DNA sequence: TGTGCCAGCAGTTGGGCGTTGTCAGATACGCAGTATTTT.

This clonotype was seen a handful of times. J is TRBJ2-7 and V is TRBV7-9, with D perhaps matching TRBD2 (5 bases). Deletions cut 5 bases from V and 3 bases from J, with 14 bases between. The length of the CDR3 is 14 residues. Germline V gene data show CDR1 as SEHNR and CDR2 as FQNEAQ (reference sequence). In DNA form, the CDR3 reads TGTGCCAGCAGCCCGACGGGATCATTCTACGAGCAGTACTTC. Amino acid sequence: CASSPTGSFYEQYF.

This clonotype occurred many times. The chain has TRBV15 and TRBJ2-7; D unclear. CDR3 length: 14 residues. Germline loops: CDR1 LNHNV, CDR2 YYDKDF (reference sequence). Between the trimmed V and J ends, which lost 0 bases and 3 bases, there was a span of 9 bases. CDR3 sequence reads: CATSRDRVSYEQYF. CDR3 sequence (DNA): TGTGCCACCAGCAGAGATCGGGTGAGCTACGAGCAGTACTTC.

Comment on this clonotype: The junction and the germline gene differ at one end; a read error may be behind it. The chain couples TRBV4-1 to TRBJ2-1; D ambiguous. Per the germline V gene, CDR1 is MGHRA and CDR2 is YSYEKL. This CDR3 region has 13 residues. The CDR3 protein is CASSQSLYNEQLF. CDR3 nucleotides: TGCGCCAGCAGCCAAAGCCTGTACAATGAGCAGCTCTTC.

This clonotype was seen just once. One end of the junction fails to match germline, which may point to a read error. The rearrangement uses TRBV6-2 or TRBV6-3 and TRBJ1-1, with D perhaps TRBD1 (5 bases). Germline V lookup: CDR1 MNHEY, CDR2 SVGEGT. The CDR3 covers 13 residues. The DNA for the CDR3 is TGTGCCAGCGGAAGGGGAGGAGGCACTGGAGCTTTCTTT. Translated: CASGRGGGTGAFF.

A remark on this clonotype: A much larger clone differs by one base, so this may be a read error. The rearrangement links TRBV27 to TRBJ2-3; D possibly matches TRBD1 or TRBD2 (5 bases each). The CDR3 sequence is 15 residues long. Germline V CDR1 and CDR2: MNHEY, SMNVEV (reference sequence). The CDR3 loop is CAGRRQLGRTDTQYF. The CDR3 nucleotides read TGTGCCGGCAGACGACAGCTGGGGAGAACAGATACGCAGTATTTT.

This clonotype has only a few counts. The chain joins TRBV6-2 or TRBV6-3 to TRBJ2-7; 7 bases align to TRBD2. The ends lost 6 bases at V and 5 bases at J; junction bases unmatched: 13. The CDR3 has 15 amino acids. Germline V gene lookup returns CDR1 MNHEY and CDR2 SVGEGT. In DNA, the CDR3 is TGTGCCAGCAGGCGCCCGGGCGGGAGTGGAAACGAGCAGTACTTC. Its protein is CASRRPGGSGNEQYF.

The chain is built from TRBV28 and TRBJ2-7; no definite D call. CDR3 length: 12 amino acids. V was shortened by 5 bases and J by 3 bases, with 8 bases between the two germline ends. CDR1 and CDR2 from the germline V gene are MDHEN and SYDVKM. The CDR3 nucleotides read TGTGCCAGCAGTCCGTGGGACTACGAGCAGTACTTC. It is translated as CASSPWDYEQYF.

V is TRBV4-3 and J is TRBJ1-2; D is unresolved. V was clipped by 3 bases and J by 8 bases, with 19 bases between them. CDR1 and CDR2 (germline): LGHNA, YSLEER. The CDR3 runs to 15 residues. In nucleotides, the CDR3 is TGCGCCAGCAGCCAGGATAAGGTTGAGGGTAAAGGCTACACCTTC. Encoded protein: CASSQDKVEGKGYTF.

The J gene is TRBJ2-1, the V gene TRBV2, with D tentatively TRBD2 (5 bases). Trimming removed 0 bases at V and 3 bases at J, with 9 bases between. CDR1 and CDR2 from the germline V gene are SNHLY and FYNNEI. The CDR3 totals 15 residues. The DNA for the CDR3 is TGTGCCAGCAGTGAAGCCCGGACTGGCTACAATGAGCAGTTCTTC. Its translation is CASSEARTGYNEQFF.

Details on this clonotype: An end of the junction differs from the germline gene, which may be a read error. The chain uses TRBV7-2 and TRBJ2-1; 9 nucleotides agree with TRBD1. The length of the CDR3 is 13 residues. CDR1 is SGHTA and CDR2 is FQGNSA in the germline V gene. The CDR3 spells CASSLGTGDGSPF. The CDR3 DNA sequence: TGTGCCAGCAGCTTAGGGACAGGGGATGGAAGTCCCTTC.

A remark on this clonotype: The junction shows a germline mismatch at one end, possibly a read error. The V and J genes are TRBV4-3 and TRBJ1-2, with TRBD1 matching 10 bases. The CDR3 extends over 19 amino acids. CDR1 and CDR2 from the germline V gene are LGHNA and YSLEER. The CDR3 DNA follows: TGCGCCAGCAGCCAAGATCTGGCTACCGGGACAGGGGTCGACTATAGCTACACCTTC. Its protein product is CASSQDLATGTGVDYSYTF.